The 3 T cell receptor beta chains listed next were all sequenced from one sample in a study of identical twins. TCRdb reanalysed the 5' RACE reads using MiXCR and keeps one entry per CDR3 protein. Altogether about 730,000 distinct CDR3 sequences are present, 21% being singletons, with the ten largest covering more than 4%. The sample was also linked to a second study, of T cells expressing NK-cell markers.

Sequenced sample: PBMCs. These receptors came from a woman aged 18 to 35 in good health.

This clonotype was counted only a few times. The chain couples TRBV20-1 to TRBJ1-2; D perhaps matches TRBD1 (6 bases). This CDR3 spans 12 amino acids. V dropped 3 bases and J dropped 6 bases, with 11 bases sitting between them. Germline V lookup: CDR1 DFQATT, CDR2 SNEGSKA (reference sequence). The CDR3 DNA sequence: TGCAGTGCTAGTAAGGACAGTCATGGCTACACCTTC. Residues: CSASKDSHGYTF.

The chain couples TRBV20-1 to TRBJ2-5; 7 positions agree with TRBD2. The CDR3 is 15 residues long. Germline V gene lookup returns CDR1 DFQATT and CDR2 SNEGSKA (reference sequence). Trimming removed 0 bases from V and 5 bases from J; junction bases left unmatched: 9. CDR3 bases: TGCAGTGCTAGAGATCGGGGGACTATAAGGGAGACCCAGTACTTC. It is translated as CSARDRGTIRETQYF.

The chain joins TRBV6-2 or TRBV6-3 to TRBJ1-2, with D unclear. The CDR3 has 14 amino acids. Germline assignment: CDR1 MNHEY and CDR2 SVGEGT. V was clipped by 4 bases and J by 0 bases, with 9 bases between them. CDR3 in amino acids: CASSSPSANYGYTF. CDR3 nucleotides: TGTGCCAGCAGTTCGCCGTCAGCTAACTATGGCTACACCTTC.